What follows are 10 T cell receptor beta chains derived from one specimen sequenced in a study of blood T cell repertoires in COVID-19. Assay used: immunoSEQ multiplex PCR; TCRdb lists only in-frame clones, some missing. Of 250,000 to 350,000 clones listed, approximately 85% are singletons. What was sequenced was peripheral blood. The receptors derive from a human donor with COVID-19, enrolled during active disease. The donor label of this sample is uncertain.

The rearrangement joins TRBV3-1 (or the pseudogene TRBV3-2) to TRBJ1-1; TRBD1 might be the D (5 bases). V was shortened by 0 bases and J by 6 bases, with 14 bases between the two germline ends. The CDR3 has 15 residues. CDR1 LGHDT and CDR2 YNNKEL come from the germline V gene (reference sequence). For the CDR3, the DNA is TGTGCCAGCAGCCAAGAGGGGGACTGGAGGTCTGAAGCTTTCTTT. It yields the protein CASSQEGDWRSEAFF.

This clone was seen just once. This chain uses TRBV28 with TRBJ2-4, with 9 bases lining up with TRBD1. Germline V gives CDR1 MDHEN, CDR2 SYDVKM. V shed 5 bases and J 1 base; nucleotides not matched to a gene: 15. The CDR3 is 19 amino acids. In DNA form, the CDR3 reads TGTGCCAGCAGTCCTCGGGACAGGGCAAAATTCCTGGCCAAAAACATTCAGTACTTC. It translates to CASSPRDRAKFLAKNIQYF.

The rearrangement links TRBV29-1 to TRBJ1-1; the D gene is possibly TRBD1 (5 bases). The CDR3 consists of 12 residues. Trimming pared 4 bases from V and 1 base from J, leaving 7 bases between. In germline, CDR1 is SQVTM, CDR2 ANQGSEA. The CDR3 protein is CSVVDTNTEAFF. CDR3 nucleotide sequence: TGCAGCGTTGTGGACACGAACACTGAAGCTTTCTTT.

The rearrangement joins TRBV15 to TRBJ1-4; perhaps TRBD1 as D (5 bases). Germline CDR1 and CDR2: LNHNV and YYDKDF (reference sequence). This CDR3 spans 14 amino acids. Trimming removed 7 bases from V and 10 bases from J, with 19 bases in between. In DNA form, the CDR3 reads TGTGCCACCAAGTTGGGCAGGGTCGAGACAAAACTGTTTTTT. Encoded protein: CATKLGRVETKLFF.

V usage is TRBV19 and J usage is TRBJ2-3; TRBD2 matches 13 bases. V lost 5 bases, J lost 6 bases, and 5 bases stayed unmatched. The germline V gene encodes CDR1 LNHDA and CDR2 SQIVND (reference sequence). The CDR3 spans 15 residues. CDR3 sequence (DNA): TGTGCCAGTAGTGAACTAGCGGGAGGGAGGGATACGCAGTATTTT. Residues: CASSELAGGRDTQYF.

CDR3 in DNA: TGTGCCAGCTCACGCCGGAGAGAGAACACTGAAGCTTTCTTT. Translating it yields CASSRRRENTEAFF. The chain is built from TRBV9 and TRBJ1-1, with D unresolved. CDR1 is SGDLS and CDR2 is YYNGEE in the germline V gene. The CDR3 has 14 amino acids. The V end was cut by 7 bases, the J end by 1 base, with 14 bases between.

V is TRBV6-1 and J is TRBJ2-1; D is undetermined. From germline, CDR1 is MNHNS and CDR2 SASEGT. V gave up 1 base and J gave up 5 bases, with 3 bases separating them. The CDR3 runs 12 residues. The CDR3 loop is CASSEVNNEQFF. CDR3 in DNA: TGTGCCAGCAGTGAAGTAAACAATGAGCAGTTCTTC.

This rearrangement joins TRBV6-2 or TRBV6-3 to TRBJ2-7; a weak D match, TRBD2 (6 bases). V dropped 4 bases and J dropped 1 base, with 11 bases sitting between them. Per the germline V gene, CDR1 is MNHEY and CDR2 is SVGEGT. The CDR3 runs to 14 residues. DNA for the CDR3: TGTGCCAGCAGTTCCCGCGGGGTATCCTACGAGCAGTACTTC. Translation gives CASSSRGVSYEQYF.

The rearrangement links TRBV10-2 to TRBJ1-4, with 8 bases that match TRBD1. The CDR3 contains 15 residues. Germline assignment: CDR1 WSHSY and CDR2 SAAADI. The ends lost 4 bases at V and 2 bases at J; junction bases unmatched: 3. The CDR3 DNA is TGCGCCAGCAGTGGCCGGACAGGGACTAATGAAAAACTGTTTTTT. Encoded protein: CASSGRTGTNEKLFF.

The CDR3 here is CAWSVRGGNQPQHF. The CDR3 DNA reads TGTGCCTGGAGTGTACGGGGTGGCAATCAGCCCCAGCATTTT. The rearrangement joins TRBV30 to TRBJ1-5; D is undetermined. With 0 bases removed from V and 2 bases from J, the gap between germline ends came to 8 bases. Germline V gene sequence: CDR1 GTSNPN, CDR2 SVGIG (reference sequence). This CDR3 has 14 amino acids.